The next 21 T cell receptor beta chains were all read from a single sample in a study of cytomegalovirus exposure and HLA in healthy donors. PCR involved 60 Vbeta and 13 Jbeta primers. TCRdb's copy holds only in-frame clones and misses some; the assay was immunoSEQ multiplex PCR. The repertoire holds more than 200,000 clones, 85% to 90% seen once, with 1% to 1.5% in the top ten. Sequencing used PBMCs. The receptors come from a human donor in good health.

The chain is built from TRBV15 and TRBJ2-5; TRBD1 matches at 8 bases. The ends lost 1 base at V and 4 bases at J; junction bases unmatched: 2. CDR1 is LNHNV and CDR2 is YYDKDF in the germline V gene (reference sequence). The CDR3 contains 14 residues. CDR3 coding DNA: TGTGCCACCAGCAGAGTCAGGGGGCCAGAGACCCAGTACTTC. Translation: CATSRVRGPETQYF.

V is TRBV6-5 and J is TRBJ2-2; TRBD1 is a possible D gene (6 bases). This CDR3 has 16 residues. Trimming removed 4 bases from V and 1 base from J, with 13 bases in between. Germline V gene lookup returns CDR1 MNHEY and CDR2 SVGAGI. This CDR3 is CASSLRQGRNTGELFF. As DNA, the CDR3 is TGTGCCAGCAGTTTACGGCAGGGGAGGAACACCGGGGAGCTGTTTTTT.

The CDR3 protein is CASTMGQREQFF. The CDR3 region has the DNA TGTGCCAGCACCATGGGGCAGCGAGAGCAGTTCTTC. The chain uses TRBV28 and TRBJ2-1; D is possibly TRBD1 (5 bases). The CDR3 loop spans 12 amino acids. Germline CDR1 and CDR2: MDHEN and SYDVKM. The V end lost 7 bases, the J end lost 10 bases, and 14 bases lay between the germline ends.

This clone was seen a handful of times. This chain connects TRBV7-9 to TRBJ2-7; D ambiguous. Germline CDR1 is SEHNR and CDR2 is FQNEAQ (reference sequence). V was shortened by 5 bases and J by 1 base, with 12 bases between the two germline ends. This CDR3 is built from 14 residues. The CDR3 sequence: CASSRGRLSYEQYF. CDR3 nucleotides: TGTGCCAGCAGCCGCGGTCGCCTTTCCTACGAGCAGTACTTC.

This chain uses TRBV5-8 with TRBJ2-7; perhaps TRBD2 as D (6 bases). Germline V lookup: CDR1 SGHTS, CDR2 YDEGEE. With 0 bases removed from V and 3 bases from J, the gap between germline ends came to 16 bases. The CDR3 spans 16 residues. CDR3 region: CASSLGAGIKVYEQYF. As DNA, the CDR3 is TGTGCCAGCAGCTTGGGGGCGGGGATAAAAGTCTACGAGCAGTACTTC.

The chain employs TRBV21-1 and TRBJ2-1; the D call TRBD2 from the table was never checked on the DNA. TRBV21-1 is a pseudogene locus. CDR3 length: 20 amino acids. The CDR3 nucleotides are TGTGCCAGCAGGAAAGAGGGGACTAGCGGGAGTCCCCCGCCCACAGGTGAGCAGTTCTTC. It translates to CASRKEGTSGSPPPTGEQFF.

The genes are TRBV4-2 and TRBJ2-7; TRBD2 matches at 9 bases. Germline trimming cut 0 bases from V and 1 base from J; bases unmatched to any gene: 10. The germline V gene has CDR1 LGHNA and CDR2 YNFKEQ. The CDR3 spans 18 residues. The CDR3 DNA sequence: TGTGCCAGCAGCCAAGATCGGCCTAGCGGGACGACTTCCTACGAGCAGTACTTC. This sequence encodes CASSQDRPSGTTSYEQYF.

V is TRBV28 and J is TRBJ2-2; a possible D gene is TRBD1 (6 bases). The CDR3 is made up of 16 amino acids. V was pared by 3 bases and J by 1 base, with 12 bases between. Per the germline V gene, CDR1 is MDHEN and CDR2 is SYDVKM. CDR3 amino acids: CASSFGGHLNTGELFF. CDR3 DNA sequence: TGTGCCAGCAGTTTTGGGGGACACTTGAACACCGGGGAGCTGTTTTTT. The whole variable domain, remainder taken from reference TRBV28 and TRBJ2-2, is DVKVTQSSRYLVKRTGEKVFLECVQDMDHENMFWYRQDPGLGLRLIYFSYDVKMKEKGDIPEGYSVSREKKERFSLILESASTNQTSMYLCASSFGGHLNTGELFFGEGSRLTVL.

The CDR3 reads CSVGLRTGLRQPQHF. As DNA, the CDR3 is TGCAGCGTTGGCTTAAGGACAGGGCTCCGTCAGCCCCAGCATTTT. V gene TRBV29-1 combines with J gene TRBJ1-5, with TRBD1 matching 8 bases. Germline trimming cut 4 bases from V and 6 bases from J; bases unmatched to any gene: 11. Germline CDR1 is SQVTM and CDR2 is ANQGSEA. This CDR3 is built from 15 residues.

V gene TRBV10-3 combines with J gene TRBJ1-2; 7 bases agree with TRBD1. The CDR3 totals 13 residues. Germline assignment: CDR1 ENHRY and CDR2 SYGVKD. V shed 10 bases, J shed 3 bases, and the junction held 8 bases outside the gene matches. The CDR3, as DNA: TGTGCCAGGTCCGAAGGGGGCGACTATGGCTACACCTTC. Protein product: CARSEGGDYGYTF.

In this sample, this clone turned up once. V is TRBV19 and J is TRBJ2-7, with 9 bases fitting TRBD1. In germline, CDR1 is LNHDA, CDR2 SQIVND (reference sequence). This CDR3 contains 15 residues. Unmatched junction bases numbered 8, after V lost 5 bases and J lost 3 bases. CDR3 DNA sequence: TGTGCCAGTAGTCGCGGCCCGGGACAGGGCTACGAGCAGTACTTC. It yields the protein CASSRGPGQGYEQYF.

The chain has TRBV10-3 and TRBJ2-2, with 9 nucleotides matching TRBD1. CDR1 is ENHRY, CDR2 SYGVKD, per germline. Losses at the gene ends were 6 bases for V and 2 bases for J; bases not matched to a gene: 4. CDR3 length: 15 amino acids. The CDR3: CAIRPGQGNTGELFF. The CDR3 coding sequence is TGTGCCATCAGACCGGGACAGGGAAACACCGGGGAGCTGTTTTTT.

The chain carries TRBV27 and TRBJ2-5; TRBD2 matches at 15 bases. Near its end, the DNA agrees better with TRBJ2-7, so the J call may be wrong. Germline CDR1 MNHEY, CDR2 SMNVEV (reference sequence). There are 16 residues in the CDR3. The CDR3 coding sequence is TGTGCCAGCAGTTCCGGACTAGCGGGAGGGCGTCTCGAGCAGTACTTC. Residues: CASSSGLAGGRLEQYF.

The CDR3: CASSLVKASGRGSYNEQFF. The CDR3 DNA reads TGTGCCAGCAGCTTAGTTAAGGCTAGCGGGAGAGGGTCCTACAATGAGCAGTTCTTC. This chain joins TRBV7-2 and TRBJ2-1, with 10 bases matching TRBD2. J gave up 1 base and V 1 base, and 10 bases lay outside the gene matches. Germline CDR1 SGHTA, CDR2 FQGNSA. The CDR3 sequence is 19 residues long.

The chain is built from TRBV19 and TRBJ2-2; 8 bases agree with TRBD1. Germline lookup yields CDR1 LNHDA and CDR2 SQIVND (reference sequence). The CDR3 has 15 residues. V dropped 4 bases and J dropped 1; count of bases not matched to a gene: 2. CDR3 sequence (DNA): TGTGCCAGTAGTACCGGACAGGGGAACACCGGGGAGCTGTTTTTT. Translated, it gives CASSTGQGNTGELFF.

The chain links TRBV7-8 to TRBJ1-2; 9 positions agree with TRBD1. V trimming: 5 bases; J trimming: 0 bases; junction bases outside the gene matches: 7. The CDR3 has 16 residues. Germline V CDR1 and CDR2: SGHVS, FQNEAQ. The chain's CDR3 is CASSPRTGATNYGYTF. The CDR3 nucleotides are TGTGCCAGCAGCCCCCGGACAGGGGCGACTAACTATGGCTACACCTTC. The full variable domain, with the rest looked up from reference TRBV7-8 and TRBJ1-2, is GAGVSQSPRYKVAKRGQDVALRCDPISGHVSLFWYQQALGQGPEFLTYFQNEAQLDKSGLPSDRFFAERPEGSVSTLKIQRTQQEDSAVYLCASSPRTGATNYGYTFGSGTRLTVV.

This clone has just one count. The rearrangement links TRBV10-1 to TRBJ2-5; D is possibly TRBD2 (6 bases). Germline assignment: CDR1 WNHNN and CDR2 SYGVQD (reference sequence). This CDR3 contains 15 residues. V was clipped by 8 bases and J by 1 base, with 17 bases between them. CDR3 DNA sequence: TGCGCCAGCGGACTATTTCCGGGATGCCAAGAGACCCAGTACTTC. It translates to CASGLFPGCQETQYF.

The chain employs TRBV2 and TRBJ1-2; 10 positions agree with TRBD1. Per germline, CDR1 SNHLY and CDR2 FYNNEI. J was trimmed by 6 bases and V by 3 bases; bases with no gene match: 4. The length of the CDR3 is 14 residues. The CDR3 DNA is TGTGCCAGCAGTGAGGGGGGGACAGGGGATGGCTACACCTTC. This sequence encodes CASSEGGTGDGYTF.

V and J are TRBV5-4 and TRBJ1-6, with 7 bases matching TRBD1. Looked up from germline, CDR1 is SGHNT and CDR2 is YYREEE (reference sequence). Trimming at V came to 4 bases and at J to 5 bases, leaving 9 bases not matched to a gene. This CDR3 is built from 16 residues. CDR3: CASSTFGQANNSPLHF. The CDR3 DNA reads TGTGCCAGCAGCACCTTTGGACAGGCGAATAATTCACCCCTCCACTTT.

This clone was found a few times. V and J are TRBV6-5 and TRBJ2-7; a possible D gene is TRBD2 (7 bases). This CDR3 comprises 15 residues. V dropped 4 bases and J dropped 4 bases, with 17 bases sitting between them. Germline CDR1 and CDR2: MNHEY and SVGAGI. The CDR3 sequence is CASSSTGAGDYEQYF. CDR3 DNA: TGTGCCAGCAGTTCTACGGGGGCGGGAGATTACGAGCAGTACTTC.

On this clone itself: One end of the junction varies from germline; a read error may be responsible. The J gene is TRBJ1-1, the V gene TRBV7-6; 7 bases agree with TRBD1. The germline gives CDR1 SGHVS, CDR2 FNYEAQ. The CDR3 consists of 15 residues. The CDR3 is CASRLDREGNTEAFF. The CDR3 DNA reads as TGTGCCAGCAGGTTAGACAGGGAGGGGAACACTGAAGCTTTCTTT.